This T cell receptor (beta chain) was documented in a study of TIL therapy for anti-PD-1-resistant metastatic lung cancer. Time point indicated: pre-treatment sample, taken before nivolumab and TIL therapy. Adults with stage 4 NSCLC were enrolled in a phase I trial. J gave up 6 bases and V 2 bases, and 10 bases lay outside the gene matches. Germline values: CDR1 SGHRS, CDR2 YFSETQ. The CDR3 has 18 residues. Sequencing used immunoSEQ v3. The assay was immunoSEQ multiplex PCR, and TCRdb's table has in-frame clones only and misses some. In the table there are about 59,000 clones, 73% of which are singletons.

This clonotype originated in a person aged 30 to 80 with non-small cell lung cancer. The chain combines TRBV5-1 with TRBJ2-2; TRBD2 matches 13 bases. Specimen: blood, collected at baseline. Here the CDR3 reads CASSLLLAGGPGPGELFF. CDR3 coding DNA: TGCGCCAGCAGCTTATTACTAGCGGGGGGGCCCGGCCCCGGGGAGCTGTTTTTT.